These 27 T cell receptor beta chains came from one sample sequenced in a study of radiotherapy plus CTLA-4 blockade in lung cancer. Some clones are missing from TCRdb's copy, which holds only in-frame ones; the method was immunoSEQ multiplex PCR. The data show tens of thousands of clones, around 87% seen once. This sample comprised peripheral blood, obtained from a patient treated with radiotherapy plus ipilimumab. The receptor source for this set is a human donor with non-small cell lung cancer that progressed on radiotherapy plus ipilimumab.

In this sample, this clone turned up a few times. This chain uses TRBV14 with TRBJ1-3; D might be TRBD1 (5 bases). The V end was cut by 0 bases, the J end by 0 bases, with 18 bases between. Germline V gene data show CDR1 as SGHDN and CDR2 as FVKESK. CDR3 length: 19 amino acids. Here the CDR3 DNA reads TGTGCCAGCAGCCAAGACAGGTGGACAAACCAAAACTCTGGAAACACCATATATTTT. It encodes CASSQDRWTNQNSGNTIYF.

The chain is built from TRBV19 and TRBJ1-1, with D unresolved. CDR1 and CDR2 from the germline V gene are LNHDA and SQIVND (reference sequence). The CDR3 consists of 14 residues. V was pared by 9 bases and J by 5 bases, with 19 bases between. The CDR3 reads CASTGWGLRTEAFF. CDR3 in DNA: TGTGCCAGCACCGGTTGGGGTCTTAGGACTGAAGCTTTCTTT.

The rearrangement joins TRBV5-6 to TRBJ1-2, with D possibly matching TRBD1 (6 bases). Between the trimmed V and J ends, which lost 3 bases and 4 bases, there was a span of 13 bases. The CDR3 runs to 14 residues. Germline CDR1 SGHDT, CDR2 YYEEEE. CDR3 coding DNA: TGTGCCAGCAGCTCTTGGTGGGGGGCCTATGGCTACACCTTC. It specifies CASSSWWGAYGYTF.

The chain uses TRBV5-5 and TRBJ2-4, with a weak D call TRBD1 (6 bases). This CDR3 has 14 amino acids. Between the trimmed V and J ends, which lost 1 base and 8 bases, there was a span of 13 bases. Germline V gene lookup returns CDR1 SGHKS and CDR2 YYEKEE (reference sequence). CDR3 nucleotide sequence: TGTGCCAGCAGCTTGAGCCAGGGGCTGGACATTCAGTACTTC. Encoded protein: CASSLSQGLDIQYF.

This clone appeared once. The chain recombines TRBV28 with TRBJ2-7; 8 nucleotides match TRBD2. J lost 0 bases, V lost 8 bases, and 9 bases had no gene match. The germline V gene encodes CDR1 MDHEN and CDR2 SYDVKM. This CDR3 has 15 amino acids. The CDR3 coding sequence is TGTGCCAGCGGCCTAGCGGGTGCGAACTCCTACGAGCAGTACTTC. It yields the protein CASGLAGANSYEQYF.

V usage is TRBV30 and J usage is TRBJ1-5; no clear D. In germline, CDR1 is GTSNPN, CDR2 SVGIG (reference sequence). Trimming took off 2 bases at V and 9 bases at J, with 14 bases between the two ends. The CDR3 length is 13 residues. The CDR3 sequence is CAWSFQPGGPQHF. For the CDR3, the DNA is TGTGCCTGGAGTTTCCAGCCCGGAGGGCCCCAGCATTTT.

The rearrangement joins TRBV7-2 to TRBJ1-2; tentatively, D is TRBD1 (5 bases). V was pared by 5 bases and J by 8 bases, with 15 bases between. Germline V gives CDR1 SGHTA, CDR2 FQGNSA. The CDR3 loop spans 13 amino acids. CDR3 sequence (DNA): TGTGCCAGCAGCCCGGGGGAGGCACGGGGCTACACCTTC. Its translation: CASSPGEARGYTF.

This clone was observed a few times. This chain connects TRBV18 to TRBJ1-2; D gene uncertain. V shed 0 bases and J shed 0 bases, with 11 bases lying between them. Germline V lookup: CDR1 KGHSH, CDR2 LQKENI. CDR3 size: 16 residues. In nucleotides, the CDR3 is TGTGCCAGCTCACCACCCATGGTCCAGGCTAACTATGGCTACACCTTC. This encodes CASSPPMVQANYGYTF.

The rearrangement joins TRBV6-5 to TRBJ2-2; TRBD2 matches at 7 bases. Germline CDR1 MNHEY, CDR2 SVGAGI. This CDR3 has 15 amino acids. V shed 2 bases and J 3 bases; nucleotides not matched to a gene: 3. The CDR3 coding sequence is TGTGCCAGCAGTTACGGACTAGTGTACACCGGGGAGCTGTTTTTT. Its protein product is CASSYGLVYTGELFF.

This chain connects TRBV9 to TRBJ1-2; TRBD1 is a possible D gene (5 bases). The CDR3 loop spans 16 amino acids. V was shortened by 0 bases and J by 5 bases, with 17 bases between the two germline ends. The germline V gene encodes CDR1 SGDLS and CDR2 YYNGEE. The CDR3 protein is CASSVARQGRRYGYTF. The CDR3 nucleotides are TGTGCCAGCAGCGTAGCAAGGCAGGGAAGACGTTATGGCTACACCTTC.

This chain joins TRBV6-5 and TRBJ2-5; TRBD2 matches 12 bases. J gave up 3 bases and V 4 bases, and 3 bases lay outside the gene matches. Per germline, CDR1 MNHEY and CDR2 SVGAGI. The CDR3 runs 15 residues. The DNA of the CDR3 is TGTGCCAGCAGTTCCCTAGCGGGGGGGGAAGAGACCCAGTACTTC. This translates into CASSSLAGGEETQYF.

The V gene is TRBV11-2, the J gene TRBJ2-1; 7 bases are shared with TRBD1. J was trimmed by 4 bases and V by 4 bases; bases with no gene match: 7. This CDR3 is built from 15 residues. Germline V gene data show CDR1 as SGHAT and CDR2 as FQNNGV. CDR3 loop: CASSSGQVTYNEQFF. The CDR3 DNA reads as TGTGCCAGCAGCTCTGGACAGGTGACTTACAATGAGCAGTTCTTC.

The table lists this clone with a count of one. The V call is TRBV6-1, the J call TRBJ2-5; D perhaps matches TRBD2 (6 bases). The CDR3 covers 15 residues. Between the trimmed V and J ends, which lost 8 bases and 2 bases, there was a span of 18 bases. Germline assignment: CDR1 MNHNS and CDR2 SASEGT. In nucleotides, the CDR3 is TGTGCCAGCTCCCCCCATTCGGCGGGGCAAGAGACCCAGTACTTC. Translation gives CASSPHSAGQETQYF.

The chain joins TRBV7-9 to TRBJ2-7, with 9 bases matching TRBD1. CDR3 size: 15 residues. The germline V gene encodes CDR1 SEHNR and CDR2 FQNEAQ (reference sequence). The V segment lost 5 bases and the J segment 5 bases; nucleotides outside the gene matches: 10. The CDR3 DNA is TGTGCCAGCAGCCACCCCTCCGGGACAGGGAACGAGCAGTACTTC. Its protein product is CASSHPSGTGNEQYF.

The rearrangement links TRBV27 to TRBJ2-3; D is unclear. Germline V CDR1 and CDR2: MNHEY, SMNVEV (reference sequence). This CDR3 spans 13 amino acids. Trimming removed 4 bases at V and 5 bases at J, with 10 bases between. The CDR3 here is CASSSWAEDTQYF. The CDR3 bases are TGTGCCAGCAGTTCGTGGGCTGAAGATACGCAGTATTTT.

The J gene is TRBJ1-6, the V gene TRBV2; D gene uncertain. Trimming took 4 bases from V and 7 from J, leaving 11 bases between them. CDR1 and CDR2 (germline): SNHLY, FYNNEI. CDR3 size: 14 residues. The chain's CDR3 is CASSAGRANSPLHF. The CDR3 DNA reads TGTGCCAGCAGTGCCGGGAGGGCGAATTCACCCCTCCACTTT. The full variable domain, rest sourced from reference TRBV2 and TRBJ1-6, is EPEVTQTPSHQVTQMGQEVILRCVPISNHLYFYWYRQILGQKVEFLVSFYNNEISEKSEIFDDQFSVERPDGSNFTLKIRSTKLEDSAMYFCASSAGRANSPLHFGNGTRLTVT.

This CDR3 reads CASSPGQGSYEQYF. CDR3 nucleotides: TGTGCCAGCTCACCAGGACAGGGATCCTACGAGCAGTACTTC. The chain couples TRBV18 to TRBJ2-7; 8 bases are shared with TRBD1. CDR3 length equals 14 residues. The J segment lost 1 base and the V segment lost 2 bases, leaving 1 base of the junction unmatched. CDR1 and CDR2 (germline): KGHSH, LQKENI.

The rearrangement links TRBV14 to TRBJ2-1; possibly TRBD2 for D (6 bases). CDR1 and CDR2 (germline): SGHDN, FVKESK. The CDR3 runs to 13 residues. The V end lost 5 bases, the J end lost 9 bases, and 14 bases lay between the germline ends. DNA for the CDR3: TGTGCCAGCAGCGTGAATGTGGGAGGTGAGCAGTTCTTC. It specifies CASSVNVGGEQFF.

The V call is TRBV5-1, the J call TRBJ1-2; TRBD1 agrees at 7 bases. Germline CDR1 SGHRS, CDR2 YFSETQ. The CDR3 extends over 15 amino acids. With V trimmed by 4 bases and J by 7 bases, 13 bases remained unmatched. The CDR3 DNA reads TGCGCCAGCAGCACCGGTGGACAGGAGTTCCCTGGCTACACCTTC. This codes for CASSTGGQEFPGYTF.

The CDR3 loop reads CASSMGERLSGANVLTF. The CDR3 DNA is TGTGCCAGCAGCATGGGGGAACGACTCTCTGGGGCCAACGTCCTGACTTTC. This chain connects TRBV9 to TRBJ2-6; the D gene could be TRBD1 or TRBD2 (5 bases each). Germline V lookup: CDR1 SGDLS, CDR2 YYNGEE. The CDR3 runs 17 residues. The V end lost 4 bases, the J end lost 0 bases, and 14 bases lay between the germline ends.

The chain employs TRBV7-2 and TRBJ2-1; a possible D gene is TRBD2 (8 bases). Trimming removed 4 bases from V and 9 bases from J, with 16 bases in between. Germline V gene data show CDR1 as SGHTA and CDR2 as FQGNSA. The CDR3 is 14 amino acids. The CDR3 region has the DNA TGTGCCAGCAGCTCTCGGGGGGGACAGACTGAGCAGTTCTTC. Protein sequence: CASSSRGGQTEQFF.

This rearrangement joins TRBV27 to TRBJ2-1; tentatively, D is TRBD1 or TRBD2 (6 bases each). The V and J ends lost 10 bases and 0 bases respectively, with 19 bases between them. Germline CDR1 MNHEY, CDR2 SMNVEV (reference sequence). The CDR3 consists of 16 residues. This CDR3 reads CATRKGGLSSYNEQFF. Written as DNA, the CDR3 is TGTGCCACCAGAAAGGGGGGCCTTAGCTCCTACAATGAGCAGTTCTTC.

To note about this clone: The junction and the germline gene differ at one end; a read error may be behind it. This chain joins TRBV30 and TRBJ1-3, with TRBD1 identical over 10 bases. CDR1 and CDR2 from the germline V gene are GTSNPN and SVGIG (reference sequence). The CDR3 extends over 15 amino acids. The CDR3 nucleotides are TGTGCCTGGATCCAAGAGGGGGACAGGGGAAGACCGACAGATTTT. Encoded protein: CAWIQEGDRGRPTDF.

The V call is TRBV12-5, the J call TRBJ1-5, with 7 bases identical to TRBD1. Losses at the gene ends were 2 bases for V and 8 bases for J; bases not matched to a gene: 9. The germline V gene has CDR1 LGHNT and CDR2 FRNRAP. This CDR3 comprises 15 residues. The CDR3 DNA reads as TGTGCTAGTGGTTTGTCCGGGACAGCCCCTAAGCCCCAGCATTTT. Protein: CASGLSGTAPKPQHF.

V and J are TRBV7-6 and TRBJ1-5; 8 bases map to TRBD1. Looked up from germline, CDR1 is SGHVS and CDR2 is FNYEAQ. Trimming cost V 1 base and J 6 bases; bases outside gene matches: 11. The CDR3 extends over 17 amino acids. The CDR3: CASSLDGSGGGSQPQHF. CDR3 DNA sequence: TGTGCCAGCAGCTTAGATGGATCAGGGGGCGGCAGTCAGCCCCAGCATTTT.

This chain joins TRBV5-4 and TRBJ2-1, with D tentatively TRBD2 (6 bases). The CDR3 covers 14 residues. Germline assignment: CDR1 SGHNT and CDR2 YYREEE (reference sequence). V was clipped by 6 bases and J by 4 bases, with 14 bases between them. CDR3 bases: TGTGCCAGCAACCAGATGGGGGGATACAATGAGCAGTTCTTC. This encodes CASNQMGGYNEQFF.

The rearrangement joins TRBV7-9 to TRBJ2-1; D unresolved. CDR3 size: 16 residues. Deletions cut 5 bases from V and 4 bases from J, with 18 bases between. Germline loops: CDR1 SEHNR, CDR2 FQNEAQ (reference sequence). CDR3 DNA: TGTGCCAGCAGCCTACAAAGGGAAACCAGGTACAATGAGCAGTTCTTC. Translation: CASSLQRETRYNEQFF.